This TCR beta chain was captured in a study of hypomethylating agent response in myelodysplastic syndrome. Germline V CDR1 and CDR2: SGHNT, YENEEA. The length of the CDR3 is 13 residues. Per the original methods: Of 150,000 to 200,000 unique clonotypes, roughly 1.5% were previously reported viral-epitope-specific in VDJdb. Generated by immunoSEQ multiplex PCR, the TCRdb table keeps only in-frame clones and is missing some. V and J calls and clone size are as listed in that table; D and trimming were resolved from the DNA. The data contain thousands of clones, roughly 80% of them singletons. This clone came up a few times. The junction shows a germline mismatch at one end, possibly a read error.

The chain couples TRBV11-3 to TRBJ2-2; the D is unclear. The sample was bone marrow, taken before or after starting hypomethylating agent treatment for myelodysplastic syndrome (not recorded which). This clonotype originated in a human donor with myelodysplastic syndrome. CDR3 nucleotide sequence: TGTGCCAGCAGCCTAGAGATGACCGGGGAGCTGTTTTTT. Protein: CASSLEMTGELFF.